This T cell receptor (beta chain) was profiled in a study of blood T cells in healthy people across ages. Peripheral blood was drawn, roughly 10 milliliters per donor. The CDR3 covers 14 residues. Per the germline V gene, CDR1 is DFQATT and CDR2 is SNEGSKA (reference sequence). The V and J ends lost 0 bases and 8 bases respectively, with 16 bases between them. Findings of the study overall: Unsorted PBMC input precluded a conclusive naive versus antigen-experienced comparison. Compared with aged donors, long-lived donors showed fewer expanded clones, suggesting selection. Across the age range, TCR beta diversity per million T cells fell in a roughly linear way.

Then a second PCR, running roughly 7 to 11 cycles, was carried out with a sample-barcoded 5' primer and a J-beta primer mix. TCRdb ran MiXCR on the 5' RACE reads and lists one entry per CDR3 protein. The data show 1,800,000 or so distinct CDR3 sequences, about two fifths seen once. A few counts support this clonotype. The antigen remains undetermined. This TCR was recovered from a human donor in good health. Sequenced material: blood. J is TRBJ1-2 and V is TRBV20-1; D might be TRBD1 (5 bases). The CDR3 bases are TGCAGTGCTAGAGATCTCGGGGGTGAGGAAGGCTACACCTTC. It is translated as CSARDLGGEEGYTF.